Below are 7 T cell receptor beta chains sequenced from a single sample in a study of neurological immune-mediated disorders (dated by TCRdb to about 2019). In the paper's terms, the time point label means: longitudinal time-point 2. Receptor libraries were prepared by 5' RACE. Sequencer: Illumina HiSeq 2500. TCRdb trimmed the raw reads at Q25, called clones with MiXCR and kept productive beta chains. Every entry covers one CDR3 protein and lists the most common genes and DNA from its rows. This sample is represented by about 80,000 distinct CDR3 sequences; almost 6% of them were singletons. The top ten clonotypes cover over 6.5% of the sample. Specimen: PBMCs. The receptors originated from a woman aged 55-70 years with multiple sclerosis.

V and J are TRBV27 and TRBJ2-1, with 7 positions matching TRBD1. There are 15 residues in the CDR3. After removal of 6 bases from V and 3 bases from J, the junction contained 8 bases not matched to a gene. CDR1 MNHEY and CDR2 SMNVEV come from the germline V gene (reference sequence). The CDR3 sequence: CASRQTGTVYNEQFF. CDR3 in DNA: TGTGCCAGCAGGCAAACCGGGACAGTCTACAATGAGCAGTTCTTC.

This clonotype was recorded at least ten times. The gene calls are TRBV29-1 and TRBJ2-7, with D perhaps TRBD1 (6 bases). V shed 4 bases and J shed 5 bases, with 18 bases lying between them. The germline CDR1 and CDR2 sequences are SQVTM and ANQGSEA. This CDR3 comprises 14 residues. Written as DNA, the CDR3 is TGCAGCGTTGGGGAACAGGGTCAGGCGGACGAGCAGTACTTC. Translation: CSVGEQGQADEQYF.

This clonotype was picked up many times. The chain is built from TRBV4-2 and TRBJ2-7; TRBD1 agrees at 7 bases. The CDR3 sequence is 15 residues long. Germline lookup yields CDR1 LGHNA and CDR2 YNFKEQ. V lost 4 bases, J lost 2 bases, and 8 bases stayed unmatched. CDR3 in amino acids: CASSPRTGTAYEQYF. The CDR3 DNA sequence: TGTGCCAGCAGCCCCCGGACCGGGACAGCCTACGAGCAGTACTTC.

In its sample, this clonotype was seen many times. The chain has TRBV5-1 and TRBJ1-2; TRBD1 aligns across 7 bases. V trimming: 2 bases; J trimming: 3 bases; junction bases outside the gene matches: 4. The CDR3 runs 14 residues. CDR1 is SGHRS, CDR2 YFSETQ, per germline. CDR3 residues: CASSFDRADYGYTF. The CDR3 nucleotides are TGCGCCAGCAGCTTCGACAGGGCGGACTATGGCTACACCTTC.

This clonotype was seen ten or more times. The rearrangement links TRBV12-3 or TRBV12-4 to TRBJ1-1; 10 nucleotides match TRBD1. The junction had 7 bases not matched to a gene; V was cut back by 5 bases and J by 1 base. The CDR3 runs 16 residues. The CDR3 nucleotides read TGTGCCAGCAGTACCGGGACAGGGGCAGGGAACACTGAAGCTTTCTTT. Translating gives CASSTGTGAGNTEAFF.

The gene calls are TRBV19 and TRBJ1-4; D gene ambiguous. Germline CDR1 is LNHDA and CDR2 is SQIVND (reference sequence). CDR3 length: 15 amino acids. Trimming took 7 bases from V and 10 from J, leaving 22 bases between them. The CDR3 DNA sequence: TGTGCCAGTACCCCGGAGGGAGCGATAGGCGGAAAACTGTTTTTT. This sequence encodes CASTPEGAIGGKLFF.

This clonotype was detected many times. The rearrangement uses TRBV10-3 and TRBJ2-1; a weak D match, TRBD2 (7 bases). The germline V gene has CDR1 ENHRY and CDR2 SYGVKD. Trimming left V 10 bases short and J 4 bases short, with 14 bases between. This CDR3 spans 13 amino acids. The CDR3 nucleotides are TGTGCCAGCGGGGGCGATTTGTACAATGAGCAGTTCTTC. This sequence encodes CASGGDLYNEQFF.